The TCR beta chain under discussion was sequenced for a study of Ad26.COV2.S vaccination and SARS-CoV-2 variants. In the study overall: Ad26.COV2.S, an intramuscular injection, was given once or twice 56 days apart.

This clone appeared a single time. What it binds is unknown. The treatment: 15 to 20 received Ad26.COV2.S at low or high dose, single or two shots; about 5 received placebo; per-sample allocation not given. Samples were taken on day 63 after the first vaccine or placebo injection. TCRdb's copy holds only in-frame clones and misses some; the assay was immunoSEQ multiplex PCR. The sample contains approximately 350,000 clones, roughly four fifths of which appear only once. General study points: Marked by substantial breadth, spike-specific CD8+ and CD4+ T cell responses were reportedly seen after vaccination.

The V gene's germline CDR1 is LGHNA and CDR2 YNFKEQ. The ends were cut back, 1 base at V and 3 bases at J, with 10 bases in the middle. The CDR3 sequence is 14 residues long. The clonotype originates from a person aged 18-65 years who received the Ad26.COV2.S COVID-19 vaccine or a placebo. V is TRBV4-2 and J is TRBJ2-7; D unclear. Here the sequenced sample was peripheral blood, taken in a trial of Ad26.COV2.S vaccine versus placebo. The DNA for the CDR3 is TGTGCCAGCAGCCAAGTACAGAGCTTCTACGAGCAGTACTTC. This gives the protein CASSQVQSFYEQYF.